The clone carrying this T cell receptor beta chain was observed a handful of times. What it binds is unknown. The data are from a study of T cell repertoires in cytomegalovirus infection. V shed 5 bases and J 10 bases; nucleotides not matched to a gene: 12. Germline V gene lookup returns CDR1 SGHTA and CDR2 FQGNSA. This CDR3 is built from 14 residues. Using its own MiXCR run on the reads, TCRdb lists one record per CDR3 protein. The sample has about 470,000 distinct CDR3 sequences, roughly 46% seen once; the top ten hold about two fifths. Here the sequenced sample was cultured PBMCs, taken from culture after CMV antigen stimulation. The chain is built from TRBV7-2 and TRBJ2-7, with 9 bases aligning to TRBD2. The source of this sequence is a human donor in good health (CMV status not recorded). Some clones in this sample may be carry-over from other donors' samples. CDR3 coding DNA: TGTGCCAGCAGCCTGACTAGCGGTACGGGGGGACAGTACTTC. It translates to CASSLTSGTGGQYF.